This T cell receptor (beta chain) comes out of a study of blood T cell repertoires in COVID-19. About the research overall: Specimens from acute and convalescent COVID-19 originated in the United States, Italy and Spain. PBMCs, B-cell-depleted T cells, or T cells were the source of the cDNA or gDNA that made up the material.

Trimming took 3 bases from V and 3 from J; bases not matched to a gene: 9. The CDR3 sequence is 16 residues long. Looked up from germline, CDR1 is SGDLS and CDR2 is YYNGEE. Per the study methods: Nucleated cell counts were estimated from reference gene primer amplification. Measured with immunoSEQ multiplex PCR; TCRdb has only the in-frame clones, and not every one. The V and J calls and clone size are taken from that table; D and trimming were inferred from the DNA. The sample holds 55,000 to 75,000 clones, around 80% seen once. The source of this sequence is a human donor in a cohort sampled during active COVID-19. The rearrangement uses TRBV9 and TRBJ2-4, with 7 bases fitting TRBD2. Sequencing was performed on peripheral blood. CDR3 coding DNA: TGTGCCAGCAGCGCCAGCGGGACGGGGGTCAAAAACATTCAGTACTTC. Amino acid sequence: CASSASGTGVKNIQYF.